This TCR beta chain stems from a study of Graves' ophthalmopathy and Graves' hyperthyroidism. RNA transcripts provided the template for amplifying TCR beta CDR3 regions. HTBI primers served in a first-round RT-PCR, which a second-round multiplex PCR followed. TCRdb called the multiplex PCR reads again in MiXCR, with one record for every CDR3 protein. Here the sample spans around 590,000 distinct CDR3 sequences, roughly 39% being singletons. This clonotype was found many times. This CDR3 region has 17 residues. The germline V gene encodes CDR1 LNHNV and CDR2 YYDKDF (reference sequence). With 2 bases removed from V and 3 bases from J, the gap between germline ends came to 14 bases.

The receptor was isolated from an adult man with Graves' hyperthyroidism. The chain joins TRBV15 to TRBJ1-6, with D perhaps matching TRBD1 (6 bases). Sequencing was done on a sample of peripheral blood or thyroid tissue (not recorded which). The CDR3 coding sequence is TGTGCCACCAGCAGAACATCAGGGGCCAACTATAATTCACCCCTCCACTTT. Encoded protein: CATSRTSGANYNSPLHF.